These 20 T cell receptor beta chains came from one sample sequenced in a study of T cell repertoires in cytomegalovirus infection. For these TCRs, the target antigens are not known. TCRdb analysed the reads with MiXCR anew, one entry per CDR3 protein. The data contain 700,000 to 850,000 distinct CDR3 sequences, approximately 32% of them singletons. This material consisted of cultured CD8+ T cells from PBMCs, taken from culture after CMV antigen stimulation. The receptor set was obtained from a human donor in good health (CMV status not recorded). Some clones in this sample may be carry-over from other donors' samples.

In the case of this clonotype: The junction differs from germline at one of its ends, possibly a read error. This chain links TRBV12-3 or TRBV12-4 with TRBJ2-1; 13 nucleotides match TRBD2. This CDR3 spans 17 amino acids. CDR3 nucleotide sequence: TGTGCCAGCAGTTCCAGTCTACTAGCGGGGGGGCCAGGTGAGCGGTTCTTC. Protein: CASSSSLLAGGPGERFF.

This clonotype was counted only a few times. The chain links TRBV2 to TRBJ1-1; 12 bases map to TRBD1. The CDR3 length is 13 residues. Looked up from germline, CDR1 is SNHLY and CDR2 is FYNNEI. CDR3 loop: CAAGTGGFTEAFF. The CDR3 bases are TGTGCTGCTGGGACAGGGGGCTTCACTGAAGCTTTCTTT.

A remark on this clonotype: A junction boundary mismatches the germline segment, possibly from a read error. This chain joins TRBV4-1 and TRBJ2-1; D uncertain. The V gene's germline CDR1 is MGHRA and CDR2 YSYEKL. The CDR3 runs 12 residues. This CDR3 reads CASSQGPLEQFF. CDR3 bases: TGCGCCAGCAGTCAAGGCCCTCTGGAGCAGTTCTTC.

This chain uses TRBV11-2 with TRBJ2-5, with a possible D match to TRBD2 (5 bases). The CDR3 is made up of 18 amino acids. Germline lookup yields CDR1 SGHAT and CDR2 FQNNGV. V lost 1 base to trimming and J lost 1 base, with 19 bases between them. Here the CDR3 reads CASSLVVASSRIQETQYF. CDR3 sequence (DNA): TGTGCCAGCAGCTTAGTGGTCGCGTCTAGCAGAATCCAAGAGACCCAGTACTTC.

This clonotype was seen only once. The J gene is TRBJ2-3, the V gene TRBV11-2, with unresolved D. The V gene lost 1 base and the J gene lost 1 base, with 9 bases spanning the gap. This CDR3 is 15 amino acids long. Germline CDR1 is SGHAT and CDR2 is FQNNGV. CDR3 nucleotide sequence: TGTGCCAGCAGCTTAGCCCTAGGACGCACAGATACGCAGTATTTT. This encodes CASSLALGRTDTQYF.

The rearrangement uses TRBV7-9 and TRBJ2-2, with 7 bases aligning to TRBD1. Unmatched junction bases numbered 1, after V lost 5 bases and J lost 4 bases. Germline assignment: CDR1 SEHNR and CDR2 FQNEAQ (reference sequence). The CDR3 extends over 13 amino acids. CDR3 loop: CASSDRVTGELFF. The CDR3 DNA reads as TGTGCCAGCAGCGACAGGGTCACCGGGGAGCTGTTTTTT.

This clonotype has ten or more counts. CDR3 DNA: TGTGCCAGCAGTTTGGCAATCGGGTTGTTCTACGAGCAGTACTTC. This sequence encodes CASSLAIGLFYEQYF. This rearrangement joins TRBV27 to TRBJ2-7; D is undetermined. Germline V gene sequence: CDR1 MNHEY, CDR2 SMNVEV (reference sequence). The CDR3 consists of 15 residues. Between the trimmed V and J ends, which lost 3 bases and 3 bases, there was a span of 15 bases.

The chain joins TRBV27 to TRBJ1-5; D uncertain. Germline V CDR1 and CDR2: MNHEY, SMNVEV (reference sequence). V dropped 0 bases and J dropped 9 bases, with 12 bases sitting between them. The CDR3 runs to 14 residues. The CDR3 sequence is CASSLSADWWPQHF. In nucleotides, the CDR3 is TGTGCCAGCAGTTTATCGGCGGATTGGTGGCCCCAGCATTTT.

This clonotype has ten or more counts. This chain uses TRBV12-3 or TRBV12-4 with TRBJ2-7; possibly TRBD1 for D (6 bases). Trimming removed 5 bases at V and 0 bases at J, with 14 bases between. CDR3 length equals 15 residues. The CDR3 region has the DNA TGTGCCAGCAGTCGTACGGGACACCCCTCCTACGAGCAGTACTTC. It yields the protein CASSRTGHPSYEQYF.

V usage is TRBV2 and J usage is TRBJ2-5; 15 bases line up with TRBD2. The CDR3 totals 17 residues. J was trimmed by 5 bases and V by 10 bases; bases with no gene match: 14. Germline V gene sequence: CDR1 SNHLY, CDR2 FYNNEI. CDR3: CATPGLAGGQSAETQYF. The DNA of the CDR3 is TGTGCCACTCCGGGACTAGCGGGGGGCCAAAGTGCGGAGACCCAGTACTTC.

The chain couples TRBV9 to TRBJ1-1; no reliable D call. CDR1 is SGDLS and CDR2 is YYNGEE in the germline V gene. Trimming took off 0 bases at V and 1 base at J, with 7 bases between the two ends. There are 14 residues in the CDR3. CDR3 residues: CASSVGGRNTEAFF. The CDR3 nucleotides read TGTGCCAGCAGCGTAGGTGGGAGGAACACTGAAGCTTTCTTT.

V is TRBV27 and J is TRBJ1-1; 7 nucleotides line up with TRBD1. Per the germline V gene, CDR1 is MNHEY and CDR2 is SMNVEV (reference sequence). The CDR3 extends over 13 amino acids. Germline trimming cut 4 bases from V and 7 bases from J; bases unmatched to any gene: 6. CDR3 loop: CASSYDRAGEAFF. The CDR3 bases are TGTGCCAGCAGTTACGACAGGGCGGGTGAAGCTTTCTTT.

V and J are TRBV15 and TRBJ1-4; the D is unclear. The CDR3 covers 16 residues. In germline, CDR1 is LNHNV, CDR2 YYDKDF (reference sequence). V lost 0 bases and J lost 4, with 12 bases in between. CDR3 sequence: CATSRDPVRINEKLFF. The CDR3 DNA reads TGTGCCACCAGCAGAGATCCGGTTCGGATTAATGAAAAACTGTTTTTT. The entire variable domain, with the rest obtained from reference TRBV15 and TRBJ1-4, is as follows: DAMVIQNPRYQVTQFGKPVTLSCSQTLNHNVMYWYQQKSSQAPKLLFHYYDKDFNNEADTPDNFQSRRPNTSFCFLDIRSPGLGDTAMYLCATSRDPVRINEKLFFGSGTQLSVL.

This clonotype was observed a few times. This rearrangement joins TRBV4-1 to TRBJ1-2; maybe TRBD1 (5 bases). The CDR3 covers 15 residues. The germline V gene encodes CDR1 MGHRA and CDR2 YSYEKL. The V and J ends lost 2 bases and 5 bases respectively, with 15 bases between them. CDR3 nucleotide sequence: TGCGCCAGCAGCCAACCCGGGACCGACCTGTATGGCTACACCTTC. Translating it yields CASSQPGTDLYGYTF.

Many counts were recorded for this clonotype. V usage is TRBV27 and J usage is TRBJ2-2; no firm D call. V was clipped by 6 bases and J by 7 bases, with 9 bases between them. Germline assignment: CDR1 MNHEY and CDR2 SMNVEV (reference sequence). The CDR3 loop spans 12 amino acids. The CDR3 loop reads CASSLVGGELFF. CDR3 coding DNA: TGTGCCAGCAGCTTAGTGGGCGGGGAGCTGTTTTTT.

CDR3 nucleotide sequence: TGTGCCAGCAGTTACTTACCCACAGGGAGCAATGAGCAGTTCTTC. This codes for CASSYLPTGSNEQFF. The chain employs TRBV6-5 and TRBJ2-1, with D perhaps matching TRBD1 (6 bases). V lost 1 base and J 6 bases, leaving 13 bases between the germline ends. The germline gives CDR1 MNHEY, CDR2 SVGAGI. There are 15 residues in the CDR3.

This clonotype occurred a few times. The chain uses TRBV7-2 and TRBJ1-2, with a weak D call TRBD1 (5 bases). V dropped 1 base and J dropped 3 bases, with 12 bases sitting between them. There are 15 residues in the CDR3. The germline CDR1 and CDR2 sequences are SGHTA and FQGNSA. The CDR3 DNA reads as TGTGCCAGCAGCTTAGGGGGACGGCGGGACTATGGCTACACCTTC. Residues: CASSLGGRRDYGYTF.

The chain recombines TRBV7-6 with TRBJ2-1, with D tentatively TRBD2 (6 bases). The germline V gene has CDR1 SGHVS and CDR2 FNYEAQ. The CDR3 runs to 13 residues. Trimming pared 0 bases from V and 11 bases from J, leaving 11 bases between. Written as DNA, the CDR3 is TGTGCCAGCAGCTTAGCAGGAGGGGACCAGCAGTTCTTC. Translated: CASSLAGGDQQFF.

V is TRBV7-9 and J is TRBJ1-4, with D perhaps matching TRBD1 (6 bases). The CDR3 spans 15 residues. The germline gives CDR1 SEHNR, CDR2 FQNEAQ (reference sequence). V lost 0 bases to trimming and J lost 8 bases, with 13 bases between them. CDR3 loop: CASSLAGQGFEKLFF. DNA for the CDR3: TGTGCCAGCAGCTTAGCGGGCCAGGGGTTCGAAAAACTGTTTTTT.

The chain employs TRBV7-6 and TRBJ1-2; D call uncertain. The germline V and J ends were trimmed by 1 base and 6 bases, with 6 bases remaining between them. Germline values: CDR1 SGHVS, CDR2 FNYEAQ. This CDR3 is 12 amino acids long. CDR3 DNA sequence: TGTGCCAGCAGCTTAGAGAAGAATGGCTACACCTTC. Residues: CASSLEKNGYTF.